This T cell receptor beta chain originates from a study of spatial heterogeneity in lung cancer (dated by TCRdb to 2018 to 2020). A note on the overall study: Beta-chain transcripts were consistently detected in greater numbers than alpha-chain transcripts, which likely reflects a higher abundance of beta-chain transcripts. In the raw uncorrected reads, each unique combination of TCR and UMI appeared more than ten times on average. In non-small cell lung cancer, the study made a quantitative comparison of TCR alpha and beta repertoires among multiple tumor regions, matched nontumor lung and blood. TCR repertoire features were related to nonsynonymous mutation counts determined by whole-exome sequencing of tumor tissue. Both alpha and beta chains were TCR-sequenced in fewer than 250 tumor regions, approximately 67 matched nontumor lung samples and roughly 54 PBMC samples obtained at surgery.

The time point label, read with the paper, signifies: sample taken at primary tumor resection. The donors were about 71 patients from the lung TRACERx cohort who had early-stage, untreated non-small cell lung cancer. TCR sequencing used whole RNA extracted from tumor and nontumor lung tissue, or from cryopreserved PBMC samples, without cell sorting. Only patients for whom sufficient RNA was available from at least two tumor regions were selected for TCR sequencing. What the authors observed across the whole study: Ubiquitous expanded tumor TCRs were found in blood more often at tumor resection than at routine follow-up. Confirming at a functional level the hypothesis that regional TCRs recognize regional mutations was considered to require additional single-cell paired TCR alpha and beta sequencing.

This clonotype was observed a handful of times. No cognate antigen has been identified for it. Base quality data are lacking; no much larger clone is found one base away. Libraries were prepared through 5' RACE. The data were produced on a NextSeq 500. To allow correction of PCR and sequencing errors, the TCR library protocol tagged every TCR cDNA molecule with a unique molecular identifier. Regarding the original processing steps: TCR identification, UMI-based error correction and CDR3 extraction were all carried out with Decombinator tools. TCRs above a frequency of 2 per 1,000, corresponding to the top 1% of the tumor frequency distribution, were defined as expanded. Each repertoire was subsampled 100 times to 5,000 TCRs, after which Renyi diversity was computed with the R vegan package. CDR3 similarity networks were built from amino acid triplet string-kernel similarity, with CDR3s being connected when pairwise similarity was above 0.82. Through fastp at Q25 and MiXCR, TCRdb rebuilt clones from the public reads, retaining in-frame beta chains. CDR3 protein sequences are deduplicated, and each keeps its most common genes and DNA. The V and J calls and clone size are TCRdb's, not the authors'. The sample yields approximately 66,000 distinct CDR3 sequences; about 6.6% were counted once. The ten largest clones take up about 14% of the sample.

This clonotype was sampled from a female donor with early-stage non-small cell lung cancer. Sample: PBMCs, taken at surgery.

Here the CDR3 is given as CASSSDSFTYNEQFF. Read as DNA, the sequence is TGCGCCAGCAGCTCTGACAGCTTTACCTACAATGAGCAGTTCTTC. The rearranged chain carries TRBV5-1 and TRBJ2-1, with a weak D call of TRBD1 (5 bases match). From the cysteine through the phenylalanine, the CDR3 covers 15 amino acids. Kept here is only the CDR3 DNA, which spans 45 bases and is read in frame from base 1. The germline V gene sets CDR1 to SGHRS and CDR2 to YFSETQ. V and J lose 3 bases and 2 bases, and a span of 12 bases separates them.